These 28 T cell receptor beta chains came from one sample sequenced in a study of blood T cell repertoires in COVID-19. The table came from immunoSEQ multiplex PCR; TCRdb's copy has only in-frame clones and leaves some out. There are about 240,000 clones in the sample; about 90% occur only once, and about 5.9% lies in the top ten. Specimen: peripheral blood. Receptors originate from a man in his sixties with acute or convalescent COVID-19.

V usage is TRBV19 and J usage is TRBJ1-2; D possibly corresponds to TRBD1 (5 bases). CDR1 is LNHDA, CDR2 SQIVND, per germline (reference sequence). This CDR3 contains 16 residues. V lost 5 bases to trimming and J lost 6 bases, with 22 bases between them. DNA of the CDR3: TGTGCCAGTAGTTTTTACGGGTCCCAGGGCCGCCATGGCTACACCTTC. Its translation is CASSFYGSQGRHGYTF.

V and J are TRBV5-4 and TRBJ2-5; maybe TRBD1 (5 bases). In germline, CDR1 is SGHNT, CDR2 YYREEE (reference sequence). There are 12 residues in the CDR3. The V end was cut by 4 bases, the J end by 5 bases, with 9 bases between. The chain's CDR3 is CASSRPGETQYF. The CDR3 nucleotides read TGTGCCAGCAGCCGACCAGGGGAGACCCAGTACTTC. Filled out from reference TRBV5-4 and TRBJ2-5, the complete variable domain reads ETGVTQSPTHLIKTRGQQVTLRCSSQSGHNTVSWYQQALGQGPQFIFQYYREEENGRGNFPPRFSGLQFPNYSSELNVNALELDDSALYLCASSRPGETQYFGPGTRLLVL.

The chain recombines TRBV15 with TRBJ2-7, with 8 nucleotides matching TRBD2. With 1 base clipped from V and 0 bases from J, the junction kept 5 bases outside the gene matches. The germline V gene has CDR1 LNHNV and CDR2 YYDKDF (reference sequence). The CDR3 extends over 16 amino acids. CDR3 bases: TGTGCCACCAGCAGAGCGGGTAGCGGGACCTCCTACGAGCAGTACTTC. This gives the protein CATSRAGSGTSYEQYF.

V is TRBV18 and J is TRBJ1-3, with D perhaps matching TRBD1 (5 bases). Germline lookup yields CDR1 KGHSH and CDR2 LQKENI. The V end was cut by 3 bases, the J end by 0 bases, with 12 bases between. The CDR3 length is 16 residues. The CDR3 DNA reads as TGTGCCAGCTCACCCCCGCAGGGAACCTCTGGAAACACCATATATTTT. It specifies CASSPPQGTSGNTIYF.

This clone was seen only once. The chain carries TRBV25-1 and TRBJ2-1; 11 bases are a match to TRBD2. V shed 1 base and J 6 bases; nucleotides not matched to a gene: 5. The CDR3 covers 16 residues. Germline V lookup: CDR1 MGHDK, CDR2 SYGVNS. This chain's CDR3 is CASSESGLADVNEQFF. The CDR3 region has the DNA TGTGCCAGCAGTGAATCGGGACTAGCGGACGTCAATGAGCAGTTCTTC.

This clone came up once. V is TRBV5-1 and J is TRBJ2-1, with 7 bases matching TRBD1. This CDR3 has 18 amino acids. Germline V gives CDR1 SGHRS, CDR2 YFSETQ. Losses at the gene ends were 2 bases for V and 8 bases for J; bases not matched to a gene: 19. The CDR3 here is CASSFSPRGSHRDHEQFF. CDR3 nucleotide sequence: TGCGCCAGCAGCTTTTCCCCCAGGGGGAGCCACCGGGACCATGAGCAGTTCTTC. Full variable domain (outside the CDR3, taken from reference TRBV5-1 and TRBJ2-1): KAGVTQTPRYLIKTRGQQVTLSCSPISGHRSVSWYQQTPGQGLQFLFEYFSETQRNKGNFPGRFSGRQFSNSRSEMNVSTLELGDSALYLCASSFSPRGSHRDHEQFFGPGTRLTVL.

A few counts support this clone. The chain employs TRBV15 and TRBJ1-5; D uncertain. This CDR3 is 15 amino acids long. Germline values: CDR1 LNHNV, CDR2 YYDKDF (reference sequence). The V end lost 1 base, the J end lost 2 bases, and 9 bases lay between the germline ends. CDR3: CATSRGRVGNQPQHF. CDR3 nucleotides: TGTGCCACCAGCAGAGGGCGGGTGGGCAATCAGCCCCAGCATTTT.

The chain couples TRBV7-3 to TRBJ1-2, with 9 bases that match TRBD1. With 5 bases clipped from V and 8 bases from J, the junction kept 9 bases outside the gene matches. The germline gives CDR1 SGHTA, CDR2 FQGTGA. CDR3 length: 14 amino acids. The CDR3: CASSPQGALKGYTF. For the CDR3, the DNA is TGTGCCAGCAGCCCACAGGGGGCCTTAAAGGGCTACACCTTC.

The V and J genes are TRBV28 and TRBJ1-2; tentative D call: TRBD1 (6 bases). The CDR3 totals 15 residues. Trimming removed 5 bases at V and 3 bases at J, with 16 bases between. From germline, CDR1 is MDHEN and CDR2 SYDVKM. The CDR3 nucleotides are TGTGCCAGCAGTCCAAGTCTAGGACAGTACTATGGCTACACCTTC. Translation gives CASSPSLGQYYGYTF.

The chain carries TRBV6-2 or TRBV6-3 and TRBJ2-2, with TRBD2 matching 10 bases. Germline loops: CDR1 MNHEY, CDR2 SVGEGT. CDR3 length equals 16 residues. V shed 3 bases and J 4 bases; nucleotides not matched to a gene: 5. The CDR3 coding sequence is TGTGCCAGCAGTTATAGTCTAGCGGGAGTCACCGGGGAGCTGTTTTTT. This translates into CASSYSLAGVTGELFF.

The chain couples TRBV4-2 to TRBJ2-3; 14 bases fit TRBD2. CDR3 length: 17 amino acids. V lost 1 base, J lost 1 base, and 1 base stayed unmatched. Germline V CDR1 and CDR2: LGHNA, YNFKEQ. CDR3 loop: CASSQGTSGGRTDTQYF. CDR3 bases: TGTGCCAGCAGCCAAGGGACTAGCGGGGGGCGCACAGATACGCAGTATTTT.

The CDR3 region is CASSLQGVNQPQHF. CDR3 DNA: TGTGCCAGCAGCCTTCAGGGGGTCAATCAGCCCCAGCATTTT. The chain is built from TRBV11-2 and TRBJ1-5; 7 bases fit TRBD1. The CDR3 length is 14 residues. V dropped 5 bases and J dropped 3; count of bases not matched to a gene: 4. Germline V gene lookup returns CDR1 SGHAT and CDR2 FQNNGV. The full variable domain, rest sourced from reference TRBV11-2 and TRBJ1-5, is EAGVAQSPRYKIIEKRQSVAFWCNPISGHATLYWYQQILGQGPKLLIQFQNNGVVDDSQLPKDRFSAERLKGVDSTLKIQPAKLEDSAVYLCASSLQGVNQPQHFGDGTRLSIL.

The V gene is TRBV30, the J gene TRBJ1-4; no clear D. The V end lost 0 bases, the J end lost 8 bases, and 16 bases lay between the germline ends. The CDR3 is made up of 15 amino acids. CDR1 is GTSNPN, CDR2 SVGIG, per germline (reference sequence). This CDR3 reads CAWSVSGPFGEKLFF. DNA for the CDR3: TGTGCCTGGAGTGTAAGCGGGCCCTTCGGGGAAAAACTGTTTTTT.

The chain links TRBV30 to TRBJ1-4; the match to TRBD1 covers 7 bases. Germline CDR1 GTSNPN, CDR2 SVGIG (reference sequence). The CDR3 consists of 12 residues. With 5 bases clipped from V and 8 bases from J, the junction kept 5 bases outside the gene matches. The CDR3 spells CAWDRVREKLFF. The CDR3 DNA is TGTGCCTGGGACAGGGTTCGGGAAAAACTGTTTTTT.

V gene TRBV29-1 combines with J gene TRBJ2-7, with TRBD1 matching over 9 bases. Trimming cost V 6 bases and J 7 bases; bases outside gene matches: 10. The CDR3 is 13 residues long. Germline CDR1 is SQVTM and CDR2 is ANQGSEA. CDR3 residues: CSVLAGQGSEQYF. DNA of the CDR3: TGCAGCGTCTTAGCCGGACAGGGGTCGGAGCAGTACTTC.

The chain couples TRBV9 to TRBJ2-2, with D maybe TRBD1 (6 bases). The CDR3 is made up of 20 amino acids. Germline loops: CDR1 SGDLS, CDR2 YYNGEE. V was cut by 1 base and J by 3 bases, with 25 bases left in between. As DNA, the CDR3 is TGTGCCAGCAGCGTAAGAGATGGAGCCGGGACAACAGAACACACCGGGGAGCTGTTTTTT. It specifies CASSVRDGAGTTEHTGELFF. The full variable domain, its missing parts supplied by reference TRBV9 and TRBJ2-2, is DSGVTQTPKHLITATGQRVTLRCSPRSGDLSVYWYQQSLDQGLQFLIQYYNGEERAKGNILERFSAQQFPDLHSELNLSSLELGDSALYFCASSVRDGAGTTEHTGELFFGEGSRLTVL.

The chain has TRBV5-1 and TRBJ2-5, with a weak D call TRBD1 (6 bases). Germline values: CDR1 SGHRS, CDR2 YFSETQ. The CDR3 covers 14 residues. V lost 2 bases and J 0 bases, leaving 8 bases between the germline ends. The CDR3, as DNA: TGCGCCAGCAGCTTTGGACAGTACCAAGAGACCCAGTACTTC. Translated, it gives CASSFGQYQETQYF.

This clone was counted between two and nine times. At the DNA level, this CDR3 is encoded by other sequences in the same sample as well. The chain employs TRBV29-1 and TRBJ1-4; possible D gene TRBD1, 5 bases. Trimming took off 4 bases at V and 8 bases at J, with 14 bases between the two ends. The germline gives CDR1 SQVTM, CDR2 ANQGSEA. CDR3 size: 13 residues. CDR3 nucleotide sequence: TGCAGCGTTGGAGACAGTTTGAGGGAAAAACTGTTTTTT. Its protein product is CSVGDSLREKLFF.

The chain combines TRBV11-3 with TRBJ1-1, with D perhaps matching TRBD1 (5 bases). V was cut by 2 bases and J by 6 bases, with 10 bases left in between. Germline V gene data show CDR1 as SGHNT and CDR2 as YENEEA. The CDR3 runs 13 residues. CDR3 amino acids: CASSLSGGAEAFF. CDR3 DNA: TGTGCCAGCAGCTTATCGGGGGGGGCTGAAGCTTTCTTT.

The CDR3 DNA reads TGTGCCAGCAGCCAAGTGGCAGGGGGCTGGAACACTGAAGCTTTCTTT. Its translation: CASSQVAGGWNTEAFF. The V gene is TRBV14, the J gene TRBJ1-1, with TRBD1 identical over 8 bases. The CDR3 covers 16 residues. Losses at the gene ends were 1 base for V and 1 base for J; bases not matched to a gene: 5. The germline V gene encodes CDR1 SGHDN and CDR2 FVKESK.

This chain joins TRBV2 and TRBJ1-4, with 10 bases identical to TRBD1. The CDR3 is made up of 17 amino acids. Trimming removed 10 bases from V and 0 bases from J; junction bases left unmatched: 11. CDR1 is SNHLY, CDR2 FYNNEI, per germline. CDR3 coding DNA: TGTGCCACTGCCCGGGACAGGGGTGACGCAACTAATGAAAAACTGTTTTTT. This sequence encodes CATARDRGDATNEKLFF.

The V gene is TRBV29-1, the J gene TRBJ1-2; D is uncertain. The CDR3 is 13 residues long. Between the trimmed V and J ends, which lost 3 bases and 4 bases, there was a span of 12 bases. Germline assignment: CDR1 SQVTM and CDR2 ANQGSEA. The CDR3 region has the DNA TGCAGCGTTGATGAGTCCTCGGGCTATGGCTACACCTTC. It yields the protein CSVDESSGYGYTF.

V gene TRBV5-1 combines with J gene TRBJ2-5; D is perhaps TRBD1 (6 bases). The CDR3 has 12 amino acids. The V gene's germline CDR1 is SGHRS and CDR2 YFSETQ. Between the trimmed V and J ends, which lost 6 bases and 9 bases, there was a span of 15 bases. The DNA of the CDR3 is TGCGCCAGCAAGGACAGTCGAGCGGCCCAGTACTTC. Its translation is CASKDSRAAQYF.

The rearrangement uses TRBV21-1 and TRBJ2-7; TRBD1 is taken as the D call from the table, unchecked against the DNA. TRBV21-1 is described as a pseudogene. The CDR3 totals 15 residues. The CDR3 nucleotides read TGTGCCAGCAGCAGGGAGGGACAGGCCTCCTACGAGCAGTACTTC. This codes for CASSREGQASYEQYF.

The chain employs TRBV28 and TRBJ1-3, with unresolved D. Germline V gives CDR1 MDHEN, CDR2 SYDVKM. V was clipped by 7 bases and J by 0 bases, with 13 bases between them. This CDR3 has 15 amino acids. The CDR3 reads CASTPAQISGNTIYF. CDR3 sequence (DNA): TGTGCCAGCACCCCCGCACAGATCTCTGGAAACACCATATATTTT.

J is TRBJ1-1 and V is TRBV9, with a tentative D call TRBD1 (5 bases). Trimming removed 1 base at V and 3 bases at J, with 7 bases between. This CDR3 region has 13 residues. Germline CDR1 and CDR2: SGDLS and YYNGEE. The CDR3, as DNA: TGTGCCAGCAGCGTACAGGGATACACTGAAGCTTTCTTT. This sequence encodes CASSVQGYTEAFF.

V usage is TRBV27 and J usage is TRBJ1-2, with no clear D. CDR1 and CDR2 from the germline V gene are MNHEY and SMNVEV (reference sequence). V shed 6 bases and J shed 0 bases, with 8 bases lying between them. The CDR3 runs 13 residues. CDR3 nucleotides: TGTGCCAGCAGCCTAACGCCTAACTATGGCTACACCTTC. It specifies CASSLTPNYGYTF.

The V and J genes are TRBV7-8 and TRBJ2-7; D is possibly TRBD1 (6 bases). Trimming stripped 1 base from V and 3 bases from J, with 10 bases between. This CDR3 spans 14 amino acids. Germline loops: CDR1 SGHVS, CDR2 FQNEAQ. The chain's CDR3 is CASSLEGRGYEQYF. DNA of the CDR3: TGTGCCAGCAGCTTAGAAGGCAGGGGCTACGAGCAGTACTTC.